The 24 T cell receptor beta chains reported below all come from one sample, sequenced in a study of human T cells and chemical hapten exposure. TCRdb reprocessed the 5' RACE reads with MiXCR, giving one entry per CDR3 protein. Of approximately 110,000 distinct CDR3 sequences listed, around 20% are singletons. Unfractionated whole blood was the source from which total RNA was extracted. The receptors come from a human donor in good health.

The rearrangement joins TRBV12-3 or TRBV12-4 to TRBJ2-3, with D possibly being TRBD1 or TRBD2 (5 bases each). This CDR3 contains 13 residues. Trimming took off 6 bases at V and 11 bases at J, with 18 bases between the two ends. CDR3 coding DNA: TGTGCCAGCAGACCCTATACCGGGACCCAGCAGTATTTT. This codes for CASRPYTGTQQYF.

This clonotype turned up a few times. The rearrangement links TRBV7-3 to TRBJ1-1; D unclear. Deletions cut 5 bases from V and 1 base from J, with 8 bases between. Germline CDR1 and CDR2: SGHTA and FQGTGA. The CDR3 contains 13 residues. CDR3 amino acids: CASSLARNTEAFF. DNA for the CDR3: TGTGCCAGCAGCCTAGCTCGGAACACTGAAGCTTTCTTT.

V and J are TRBV7-9 and TRBJ2-3; possible D gene TRBD1, 6 bases. CDR1 and CDR2 from the germline V gene are SEHNR and FQNEAQ (reference sequence). The CDR3 totals 17 residues. Trimming removed 1 base from V and 6 bases from J, with 20 bases in between. The CDR3 DNA sequence: TGTGCCAGCAGCTTAGGGGAAGGGACCAGGGGATGGGATACGCAGTATTTT. Protein product: CASSLGEGTRGWDTQYF.

Note on this clonotype: A read error may produce the germline difference seen at one junction end. The rearrangement joins TRBV10-3 to TRBJ1-1; 9 bases agree with TRBD1. The CDR3 extends over 14 amino acids. Germline V gene lookup returns CDR1 ENHRY and CDR2 SYGVKD. The CDR3 spells CASHRQGGNSEAFF. The CDR3 DNA reads TGTGCCTCCCACCGACAGGGGGGAAACAGTGAAGCTTTCTTT.

This clonotype was seen more than once but under ten times. This chain uses TRBV27 with TRBJ1-4; 8 bases are shared with TRBD1. CDR3 length equals 14 residues. From germline, CDR1 is MNHEY and CDR2 SMNVEV (reference sequence). V trimming: 3 bases; J trimming: 8 bases; junction bases outside the gene matches: 5. The CDR3 DNA reads TGTGCCAGCAGTTTTGACAGGGGTGGGGAAAAACTGTTTTTT. It encodes CASSFDRGGEKLFF. Full variable domain (outside the CDR3, taken from reference TRBV27 and TRBJ1-4): EAQVTQNPRYLITVTGKKLTVTCSQNMNHEYMSWYRQDPGLGLRQIYYSMNVEVTDKGDVPEGYKVSRKEKRNFPLILESPSPNQTSLYFCASSFDRGGEKLFFGSGTQLSVL.

This clonotype was detected ten times or more. DNA of the CDR3: TGTGCCAGCAGCCAGGAGGTTTTCAGCTCCTACAATGAGCAGTTCTTC. Translating it yields CASSQEVFSSYNEQFF. The chain employs TRBV14 and TRBJ2-1; D is possibly TRBD2 (5 bases). The germline CDR1 and CDR2 sequences are SGHDN and FVKESK. Trimming took 3 bases from V and 0 from J, leaving 12 bases between them. The CDR3 totals 16 residues.

The sample holds a few counts of this clonotype. A read error may account for a junction end that differs from germline. The chain joins TRBV30 to TRBJ2-7; D is perhaps TRBD1 (5 bases). Germline V gives CDR1 GTSNPN, CDR2 SVGIG (reference sequence). The CDR3 extends over 12 amino acids. CDR3 nucleotides: TGTGCCTGGAGTGAAATGGTCGCAGGGATTATCTTC. Translated, it gives CAWSEMVAGIIF.

This clonotype was recorded a few times. The chain employs TRBV7-9 and TRBJ2-1; D may correspond to TRBD1 or TRBD2 (5 bases each). CDR3 size: 12 residues. Per the germline V gene, CDR1 is SEHNR and CDR2 is FQNEAQ (reference sequence). With 6 bases removed from V and 8 bases from J, the gap between germline ends came to 11 bases. CDR3 coding DNA: TGTGCCAGCAGGAGGGGCGTGGATGAGCAGTTCTTC. Translated: CASRRGVDEQFF. Variable domain in full (rest from reference TRBV7-9 and TRBJ2-1): DTGVSQNPRHKITKRGQNVTFRCDPISEHNRLYWYRQTLGQGPEFLTYFQNEAQLEKSRLLSDRFSAERPKGSFSTLEIQRTEQGDSAMYLCASRRGVDEQFFGPGTRLTVL.

J is TRBJ2-3 and V is TRBV5-4, with 7 bases that match TRBD2. The trim removed 3 bases at V and 1 base at J, leaving 17 bases unmatched. Germline lookup yields CDR1 SGHNT and CDR2 YYREEE (reference sequence). The CDR3 has 19 residues. The CDR3 loop is CASSYPGGGGSIRTDTQYF. The CDR3 DNA reads TGTGCCAGCAGCTACCCCGGAGGCGGCGGGAGCATCCGCACAGATACGCAGTATTTT.

The chain recombines TRBV28 with TRBJ2-5; tentatively, D is TRBD1 or TRBD2 (6 bases each). The CDR3 runs to 15 residues. Germline V gene data show CDR1 as MDHEN and CDR2 as SYDVKM. Trimming took 4 bases from V and 5 from J, leaving 17 bases between them. In DNA, the CDR3 is TGTGCCAGCAGTTCCCCGTGGGGGGCCCATGAGACCCAGTACTTC. This encodes CASSSPWGAHETQYF.

The genes are TRBV12-3 or TRBV12-4 and TRBJ2-5; weak D call: TRBD1 (5 bases). Deletions cut 4 bases from V and 1 base from J, with 10 bases between. The CDR3 runs to 14 residues. The CDR3 DNA reads TGTGCCAGCAGTTCTCTTGGGGCCCAAGAGACCCAGTACTTC. Translation gives CASSSLGAQETQYF.

The chain is built from TRBV6-2 or TRBV6-3 and TRBJ2-1; possible D gene TRBD2, 5 bases. Germline CDR1 MNHEY, CDR2 SVGEGT. The CDR3 contains 14 residues. Trimming took off 1 base at V and 1 base at J, with 5 bases between the two ends. CDR3 sequence: CASSYWTSYNEQFF. CDR3 DNA sequence: TGTGCCAGCAGTTACTGGACTTCCTACAATGAGCAGTTCTTC.

This chain joins TRBV28 and TRBJ1-2; TRBD1 aligns across 7 bases. The CDR3 consists of 15 residues. Germline CDR1 and CDR2: MDHEN and SYDVKM. V was clipped by 4 bases and J by 1 base; unmatched bases: 6. This CDR3 is CASSSTGPFNYGYTF. The CDR3 DNA sequence: TGTGCCAGCAGTTCGACAGGGCCGTTTAACTATGGCTACACCTTC.

The gene calls are TRBV15 and TRBJ1-5; D possibly corresponds to TRBD1 (6 bases). With 0 bases removed from V and 1 base from J, the gap between germline ends came to 7 bases. The CDR3 consists of 15 residues. The V gene's germline CDR1 is LNHNV and CDR2 YYDKDF (reference sequence). Written as DNA, the CDR3 is TGTGCCACCAGCAGAGACAGGGGAAGCAATCAGCCCCAGCATTTT. Amino acid sequence: CATSRDRGSNQPQHF.

The V and J genes are TRBV20-1 and TRBJ2-2; TRBD2 agrees at 9 bases. The V gene end was trimmed by 0 bases and the J gene end by 7 bases; junction bases not matched to a gene: 12. The germline CDR1 and CDR2 sequences are DFQATT and SNEGSKA (reference sequence). The CDR3 sequence is 17 residues long. The chain's CDR3 is CSARDQEREVLGGELFF. DNA of the CDR3: TGCAGTGCTAGAGATCAGGAGCGGGAGGTTCTTGGCGGGGAGCTGTTTTTT.

This clonotype was counted a few times. The chain employs TRBV28 and TRBJ2-4; D might be TRBD1 or TRBD2, each matching 6 bases. From germline, CDR1 is MDHEN and CDR2 SYDVKM. The CDR3 spans 17 residues. V gave up 1 base and J gave up 1 base, with 14 bases separating them. CDR3 loop: CASSLFSGGAAKNIQYF. CDR3 DNA sequence: TGTGCCAGCAGTTTATTTTCCGGGGGCGCTGCCAAAAACATTCAGTACTTC.

The CDR3 sequence is CASSGRGDEKLFF. DNA of the CDR3: TGTGCCAGCAGCGGGCGGGGGGATGAAAAACTGTTTTTT. The chain is built from TRBV7-9 and TRBJ1-4; D may be TRBD1 (5 bases). V was cut by 5 bases and J by 6 bases, with 10 bases left in between. Germline V lookup: CDR1 SEHNR, CDR2 FQNEAQ (reference sequence). The CDR3 is 13 amino acids. Based on the CDR3 plus reference TRBV7-9 and TRBJ1-4, the full variable domain is DTGVSQNPRHKITKRGQNVTFRCDPISEHNRLYWYRQTLGQGPEFLTYFQNEAQLEKSRLLSDRFSAERPKGSFSTLEIQRTEQGDSAMYLCASSGRGDEKLFFGSGTQLSVL.

V is TRBV3-1 and J is TRBJ1-3; weak D call: TRBD1 (6 bases). V shed 5 bases and J shed 5 bases, with 13 bases lying between them. The germline CDR1 and CDR2 sequences are LGHDT and YNNKEL (reference sequence). The CDR3 consists of 14 residues. Here the CDR3 DNA reads TGTGCCAGCAGCTTCAGGGACAAGAGAAACACCATATATTTT. This codes for CASSFRDKRNTIYF.

V is TRBV7-3 and J is TRBJ2-3; 10 positions match TRBD1. The germline CDR1 and CDR2 sequences are SGHTA and FQGTGA. The ends lost 5 bases at V and 4 bases at J; junction bases unmatched: 6. The length of the CDR3 is 15 residues. The CDR3 DNA reads TGTGCCAGCAGCCCAAGGACAGGGGGTGCAGATACGCAGTATTTT. Translating it yields CASSPRTGGADTQYF.

This chain connects TRBV20-1 to TRBJ1-4; D is ambiguous. The CDR3 is made up of 14 amino acids. V was trimmed by 0 bases and J by 8 bases, leaving 13 bases between them. The germline CDR1 and CDR2 sequences are DFQATT and SNEGSKA (reference sequence). CDR3 coding DNA: TGCAGTGCTAGAGATCTTCAGGTGATGGAAAAACTGTTTTTT. Its protein is CSARDLQVMEKLFF.

A few counts support this clonotype. This rearrangement joins TRBV28 to TRBJ1-1; 9 bases map to TRBD1. Germline loops: CDR1 MDHEN, CDR2 SYDVKM. The CDR3 totals 13 residues. V lost 8 bases and J lost 5; bases outside the gene matches: 6. The CDR3 spells CASVRDRVTEAFF. CDR3 nucleotide sequence: TGTGCCAGCGTCCGGGACAGGGTAACTGAAGCTTTCTTT.

V is TRBV28 and J is TRBJ1-1; 8 bases fit TRBD1. Trimming cost V 6 bases and J 7 bases; bases outside gene matches: 7. The germline CDR1 and CDR2 sequences are MDHEN and SYDVKM. This CDR3 has 13 amino acids. The DNA for the CDR3 is TGTGCCAGCAGGCACGACAGGGGCTATGAAGCTTTCTTT. Translated, it gives CASRHDRGYEAFF. The full variable domain, its missing parts supplied by reference TRBV28 and TRBJ1-1, is DVKVTQSSRYLVKRTGEKVFLECVQDMDHENMFWYRQDPGLGLRLIYFSYDVKMKEKGDIPEGYSVSREKKERFSLILESASTNQTSMYLCASRHDRGYEAFFGQGTRLTVV.

This sequence joins TRBV28 and TRBJ1-1, with TRBD1 identical over 10 bases. After removal of 6 bases from V and 1 base from J, the junction contained 8 bases not matched to a gene. Germline V gene sequence: CDR1 MDHEN, CDR2 SYDVKM. The CDR3 covers 16 residues. CDR3 coding DNA: TGTGCCAGCAGAGAGGGACAGGGGTCTTCGAACACTGAAGCTTTCTTT. It codes for CASREGQGSSNTEAFF.

This clonotype was counted a few times. This chain links TRBV6-1 with TRBJ1-1, with a weak D call TRBD1 (5 bases). CDR3 length equals 13 residues. Germline CDR1 is MNHNS and CDR2 is SASEGT. The V end was cut by 4 bases, the J end by 1 base, with 7 bases between. The CDR3: CASSATENTEAFF. The CDR3 nucleotides read TGTGCCAGCAGTGCGACAGAGAACACTGAAGCTTTCTTT.